Below, 25 T cell receptor beta chains from the same sample are listed, as sequenced in a study of chemoradiotherapy in HPV16-positive cancers. Profiling relied on immunoSEQ multiplex PCR, and the TCRdb table lists in-frame clones only, not all of them. The table lists approximately 13,000 clones, 89% of them singletons. The sequenced sample was tumor tissue, obtained from a patient who underwent chemoradiotherapy. These receptor sequences come from a human donor with HPV-associated anogenital cancer.

The V and J genes are TRBV4-2 and TRBJ2-3; 7 bases are a match to TRBD2. This CDR3 is 15 amino acids long. CDR1 LGHNA and CDR2 YNFKEQ come from the germline V gene. The V and J ends lost 1 base and 2 bases, in that order; junction bases with no gene match: 3. CDR3 nucleotide sequence: TGTGCCAGCAGCCAAGTAGCGGGCCCCACAGATACGCAGTATTTT. Protein sequence: CASSQVAGPTDTQYF.

The genes are TRBV11-3 and TRBJ2-5; D ambiguous. The CDR3 sequence is 14 residues long. In germline, CDR1 is SGHNT, CDR2 YENEEA. V lost 5 bases and J lost 1, with 11 bases in between. In DNA form, the CDR3 reads TGTGCCAGCAGCCTACCCTTCTCCCAAGAGACCCAGTACTTC. Translated, it gives CASSLPFSQETQYF. The whole variable domain, remainder taken from reference TRBV11-3 and TRBJ2-5, is EAGVVQSPRYKIIEKKQPVAFWCNPISGHNTLYWYLQNLGQGPELLIRYENEEAVDDSQLPKDRFSAERLKGVDSTLKIQPAELGDSAVYLCASSLPFSQETQYFGPGTRLLVL.

This rearrangement joins TRBV7-3 to TRBJ1-2; D is perhaps TRBD1 (5 bases). The CDR3 sequence is 14 residues long. CDR1 SGHTA and CDR2 FQGTGA come from the germline V gene. The V gene lost 4 bases and the J gene lost 8 bases, with 17 bases spanning the gap. This CDR3 is CASSWGGEGGGYTF. In DNA form, the CDR3 reads TGTGCCAGCAGCTGGGGAGGGGAGGGAGGCGGCTACACCTTC.

J is TRBJ2-3 and V is TRBV6-1; a possible D gene is TRBD2 (6 bases). The CDR3 sequence is 17 residues long. Germline V gene lookup returns CDR1 MNHNS and CDR2 SASEGT. Trimming stripped 4 bases from V and 0 bases from J, with 17 bases between. In nucleotides, the CDR3 is TGTGCCAGCAGTGTGCGACTAGATGGGGCTAGCACAGATACGCAGTATTTT. Translated, it gives CASSVRLDGASTDTQYF.

The genes are TRBV4-3 and TRBJ1-1, with a possible D match to TRBD1 (5 bases). Germline V gene sequence: CDR1 LGHNA, CDR2 YSLEER. Trimming removed 4 bases at V and 0 bases at J, with 6 bases between. The CDR3 has 13 residues. The CDR3 sequence is CASSRGVNTEAFF. For the CDR3, the DNA is TGCGCCAGCAGCCGGGGGGTGAACACTGAAGCTTTCTTT.

The V call is TRBV4-2, the J call TRBJ2-3; the D gene could be TRBD1 or TRBD2 (7 bases each). The length of the CDR3 is 18 residues. V dropped 1 base and J dropped 3 bases, with 20 bases sitting between them. Germline CDR1 LGHNA, CDR2 YNFKEQ. The CDR3 nucleotides read TGTGCCAGCAGCCAAGCATACCGACTAGCAGGGGGTACAGATACGCAGTATTTT. This translates into CASSQAYRLAGGTDTQYF.

The chain links TRBV30 to TRBJ2-7; 7 nucleotides match TRBD2. After removal of 0 bases from V and 7 bases from J, the junction contained 9 bases not matched to a gene. The CDR3 length is 14 residues. Germline V gene data show CDR1 as GTSNPN and CDR2 as SVGIG (reference sequence). This CDR3 is CAWSVTGGSEEQYF. Here the CDR3 DNA reads TGTGCCTGGAGTGTTACTGGCGGGAGTGAAGAGCAGTACTTC.

This clone turned up a few times. The V and J genes are TRBV2 and TRBJ2-1, with 16 bases fitting TRBD2. This CDR3 contains 16 residues. Germline CDR1 is SNHLY and CDR2 is FYNNEI. With V trimmed by 6 bases and J by 9 bases, 8 bases remained unmatched. CDR3 DNA: TGTGCCAGCAGAGTGGGACTAGCGGGAGGGCTGAGTGAGCAGTTCTTC. Translation: CASRVGLAGGLSEQFF.

The chain combines TRBV7-9 with TRBJ2-3, with D perhaps TRBD2 (6 bases). This CDR3 region has 13 residues. Trimming took off 8 bases at V and 1 base at J, with 10 bases between the two ends. Germline V gives CDR1 SEHNR, CDR2 FQNEAQ (reference sequence). The CDR3 nucleotides read TGTGCCAGCTCGGGGGAGCGCACAGATACGCAGTATTTT. It is translated as CASSGERTDTQYF.

The V gene is TRBV5-4, the J gene TRBJ2-2; D may be TRBD1 or TRBD2 (5 bases each). Germline lookup yields CDR1 SGHNT and CDR2 YYREEE (reference sequence). The V end lost 2 bases, the J end lost 4 bases, and 12 bases lay between the germline ends. The CDR3 has 15 residues. For the CDR3, the DNA is TGTGCCAGCAGCTTTCCGGGACGGAGCACCGGGGAGCTGTTTTTT. It yields the protein CASSFPGRSTGELFF.

The V and J genes are TRBV7-9 and TRBJ2-7; perhaps TRBD1 as D (6 bases). This CDR3 comprises 16 residues. Trimming took 6 bases from V and 2 from J, leaving 20 bases between them. Germline lookup yields CDR1 SEHNR and CDR2 FQNEAQ (reference sequence). CDR3: CASSSGTLGVAYEQYF. CDR3 in DNA: TGTGCCAGCAGTTCCGGGACACTAGGGGTAGCCTACGAGCAGTACTTC.

This rearrangement joins TRBV30 to TRBJ2-7, with 9 bases lining up with TRBD1. CDR3 length: 14 residues. V dropped 2 bases and J dropped 4; count of bases not matched to a gene: 6. Germline V lookup: CDR1 GTSNPN, CDR2 SVGIG (reference sequence). The CDR3 region has the DNA TGTGCCTGGAGTCCCGGGACAGGGATGTACGAGCAGTACTTC. The encoded protein is CAWSPGTGMYEQYF.

This clone was seen a handful of times. The V call is TRBV7-2, the J call TRBJ2-7, with D possibly TRBD2 on 5 matching bases. Per the germline V gene, CDR1 is SGHTA and CDR2 is FQGNSA. Trimming took off 2 bases at V and 3 bases at J, with 14 bases between the two ends. CDR3 size: 15 residues. Here the CDR3 DNA reads TGTGCCAGCAGCTTATTAGGAGGACTTCTCTACGAGCAGTACTTC. It translates to CASSLLGGLLYEQYF.

This clone was seen a few times. CDR3: CASDDNEQFF. The CDR3 DNA reads TGTGCCAGCGACGACAATGAGCAGTTCTTC. The genes are TRBV2 and TRBJ2-1; unclear D gene. CDR1 SNHLY and CDR2 FYNNEI come from the germline V gene. The CDR3 has 10 residues. The germline V and J ends were trimmed by 8 bases and 5 bases, with 4 bases remaining between them.

The rearrangement joins TRBV28 to TRBJ1-5, with no clear D. The V end lost 2 bases, the J end lost 4 bases, and 12 bases lay between the germline ends. Germline loops: CDR1 MDHEN, CDR2 SYDVKM. CDR3 length: 15 amino acids. The CDR3, as DNA: TGTGCCAGCAGTTTAGTCGAGTCGCTAAATCAGCCCCAGCATTTT. It codes for CASSLVESLNQPQHF.

The chain combines TRBV2 with TRBJ2-1; TRBD2 matches at 15 bases. The CDR3 spans 15 residues. J gave up 10 bases and V 6 bases, and 7 bases lay outside the gene matches. Germline CDR1 reads SNHLY; CDR2 reads FYNNEI. For the CDR3, the DNA is TGTGCCAGCAGGGTTGGACTAGCGGGAGGGCACGAGCAGTTCTTC. Translated: CASRVGLAGGHEQFF. Full variable domain (outside the CDR3, taken from reference TRBV2 and TRBJ2-1): EPEVTQTPSHQVTQMGQEVILRCVPISNHLYFYWYRQILGQKVEFLVSFYNNEISEKSEIFDDQFSVERPDGSNFTLKIRSTKLEDSAMYFCASRVGLAGGHEQFFGPGTRLTVL.

This clone showed up just once. This chain uses TRBV7-6 with TRBJ2-1; 9 positions match TRBD1. The J segment lost 15 bases and the V segment lost 1 base, leaving 10 bases of the junction unmatched. Germline values: CDR1 SGHVS, CDR2 FNYEAQ. This CDR3 comprises 14 residues. DNA for the CDR3: TGTGCCAGCAGCTTAGATGGGACAGGGAACAGACTGTTCTTC. Translated, it gives CASSLDGTGNRLFF.

The J gene is TRBJ1-1, the V gene TRBV2, with TRBD1 matching 8 bases. The CDR3 length is 14 residues. CDR1 and CDR2 (germline): SNHLY, FYNNEI. V shed 7 bases and J 5 bases; nucleotides not matched to a gene: 9. The CDR3 protein is CASKITGGGTEAFF. The CDR3 coding sequence is TGTGCCAGCAAGATTACAGGGGGAGGTACTGAAGCTTTCTTT.

The CDR3 sequence is CASSQPGTGVTDTQYF. The CDR3 nucleotides read TGTGCCAGCAGCCAACCCGGGACAGGGGTAACAGATACGCAGTATTTT. The chain couples TRBV27 to TRBJ2-3; 10 bases agree with TRBD1. The CDR3 spans 16 residues. Trimming removed 6 bases from V and 3 bases from J; junction bases left unmatched: 9. Germline CDR1 is MNHEY and CDR2 is SMNVEV (reference sequence).

This chain links TRBV19 with TRBJ1-2, with 8 bases fitting TRBD1. Germline CDR1 reads LNHDA; CDR2 reads SQIVND (reference sequence). This CDR3 spans 14 amino acids. V shed 3 bases and J 4 bases; nucleotides not matched to a gene: 4. The CDR3 here is CASSMAGQVYGYTF. The DNA of the CDR3 is TGTGCCAGTAGTATGGCGGGACAGGTCTATGGCTACACCTTC. The full variable domain, completed using reference TRBV19 and TRBJ1-2, is DGGITQSPKYLFRKEGQNVTLSCEQNLNHDAMYWYRQDPGQGLRLIYYSQIVNDFQKGDIAEGYSVSREKKESFPLTVTSAQKNPTAFYLCASSMAGQVYGYTFGSGTRLTVV.

The chain links TRBV30 to TRBJ2-4, with TRBD2 matching over 12 bases. CDR1 is GTSNPN, CDR2 SVGIG, per germline (reference sequence). The CDR3 consists of 19 residues. Unmatched junction bases numbered 10, after V lost 0 bases and J lost 1 base. The CDR3 sequence is CAWSVVLTSGSGAKNIQYF. CDR3 DNA: TGTGCCTGGAGTGTAGTATTGACTAGCGGGAGTGGGGCCAAAAACATTCAGTACTTC.

The chain uses TRBV27 and TRBJ2-1; D not certain. V was clipped by 5 bases and J by 0 bases, with 8 bases between them. CDR1 is MNHEY, CDR2 SMNVEV, per germline (reference sequence). CDR3 length: 14 amino acids. CDR3 bases: TGTGCCAGCAGTCTAGTTAGCTCCTACAATGAGCAGTTCTTC. Protein sequence: CASSLVSSYNEQFF.

The V gene is TRBV7-9, the J gene TRBJ2-3; either TRBD1 or TRBD2 may fit D (5 bases each). In germline, CDR1 is SEHNR, CDR2 FQNEAQ (reference sequence). The CDR3 sequence is 15 residues long. The ends were cut back, 7 bases at V and 1 base at J, with 15 bases in the middle. The CDR3 here is CASTPKRGRTDTQYF. Written as DNA, the CDR3 is TGTGCCAGCACCCCCAAGAGGGGACGCACAGATACGCAGTATTTT.

Only a few counts were recorded for this clone. V gene TRBV4-1 combines with J gene TRBJ2-1, with 8 nucleotides matching TRBD2. CDR3 length equals 15 residues. Unmatched junction bases numbered 2, after V lost 0 bases and J lost 4 bases. Germline V gene lookup returns CDR1 MGHRA and CDR2 YSYEKL. CDR3 protein: CASSQDGRGYNEQFF. CDR3 DNA: TGCGCCAGCAGCCAAGACGGGAGGGGGTACAATGAGCAGTTCTTC.

The J gene is TRBJ2-2, the V gene TRBV14; 7 nucleotides match TRBD2. J was trimmed by 6 bases and V by 0 bases; bases with no gene match: 10. This CDR3 has 17 amino acids. Germline CDR1 and CDR2: SGHDN and FVKESK. The CDR3 DNA reads TGTGCCAGCAGCCAAGATTTAGAAGCGGGAAAAGCCGGGGAGCTGTTTTTT. Translation: CASSQDLEAGKAGELFF.